These 6 T cell receptor beta chains originate from one sample sequenced in a study of T cells in Graves' hyperthyroidism and ophthalmopathy. Researchers amplified the TCR beta CDR3 regions from RNA transcripts. The HTBI primer set served for first-round RT-PCR of the TCR CDR3. TCRdb analysed the multiplex PCR reads with MiXCR anew, one entry per CDR3 protein. Counted here are about 520,000 distinct CDR3 sequences, approximately 24% occurring once; the ten biggest clones make up approximately 10%. Material for sequencing was blood. Receptors originate from a woman in her twenties or thirties with Graves' ophthalmopathy.

J is TRBJ1-2 and V is TRBV28, with D possibly matching TRBD1 (5 bases). V lost 7 bases to trimming and J lost 0 bases, with 15 bases between them. This CDR3 contains 15 residues. Germline V gene sequence: CDR1 MDHEN, CDR2 SYDVKM. The CDR3 DNA reads as TGTGCCAGCACTTCGAGGGACGTTCCTAACTATGGCTACACCTTC. This sequence encodes CASTSRDVPNYGYTF.

This clonotype was observed many times. This sequence joins TRBV12-3 or TRBV12-4 and TRBJ1-5; 9 bases line up with TRBD1. There are 16 residues in the CDR3. J gave up 6 bases and V 2 bases, and 8 bases lay outside the gene matches. CDR3 DNA: TGTGCCAGCAGTTTATGGGACAGGGCGGGAGTTCAGCCCCAGCATTTT. It yields the protein CASSLWDRAGVQPQHF.

The CDR3 DNA is TGTGCCAGCATCAGCGGGCTTTCCTACGAGCAGTACTTC. Its translation is CASISGLSYEQYF. This chain links TRBV2 with TRBJ2-7; weak D call: TRBD2 (6 bases). This CDR3 spans 13 amino acids. Germline assignment: CDR1 SNHLY and CDR2 FYNNEI. V lost 7 bases and J lost 1, with 11 bases in between.

This clonotype was observed at least ten times. The chain joins TRBV28 to TRBJ2-7, with D possibly TRBD1 on 5 matching bases. The CDR3 covers 16 residues. V was cut by 2 bases and J by 2 bases, with 16 bases left in between. CDR1 is MDHEN, CDR2 SYDVKM, per germline. The CDR3 spells CASSLPRKDKPYEQYF. CDR3 DNA sequence: TGTGCCAGCAGTTTACCTCGTAAGGACAAGCCCTACGAGCAGTACTTC. The whole variable domain, remainder taken from reference TRBV28 and TRBJ2-7, is DVKVTQSSRYLVKRTGEKVFLECVQDMDHENMFWYRQDPGLGLRLIYFSYDVKMKEKGDIPEGYSVSREKKERFSLILESASTNQTSMYLCASSLPRKDKPYEQYFGPGTRLTVT.

This clonotype was seen many times. The V call is TRBV20-1, the J call TRBJ2-2; TRBD1 might be the D (6 bases). The V gene's germline CDR1 is DFQATT and CDR2 SNEGSKA (reference sequence). This CDR3 is 13 amino acids long. V lost 6 bases, J lost 3 bases, and 11 bases lay in between. Written as DNA, the CDR3 is TGCAGTGCAACCGGGACATACACCGGGGAGCTGTTTTTT. Its protein product is CSATGTYTGELFF.

This clonotype has more than one count but fewer than ten. This may be a read error: a much more frequent sequence differs by one nucleotide. The chain joins TRBV4-1 to TRBJ1-2; D not certain. Trimming cost V 0 bases and J 4 bases, with 12 bases left between them. Germline V gene sequence: CDR1 MGHRA, CDR2 YSYEKL. CDR3 length: 15 residues. CDR3 region: CASSQDPDASYGYTF. The CDR3 region has the DNA TGCGCCAGCAGCCAAGATCCAGATGCTAGCTATGGCTACACCTTC.